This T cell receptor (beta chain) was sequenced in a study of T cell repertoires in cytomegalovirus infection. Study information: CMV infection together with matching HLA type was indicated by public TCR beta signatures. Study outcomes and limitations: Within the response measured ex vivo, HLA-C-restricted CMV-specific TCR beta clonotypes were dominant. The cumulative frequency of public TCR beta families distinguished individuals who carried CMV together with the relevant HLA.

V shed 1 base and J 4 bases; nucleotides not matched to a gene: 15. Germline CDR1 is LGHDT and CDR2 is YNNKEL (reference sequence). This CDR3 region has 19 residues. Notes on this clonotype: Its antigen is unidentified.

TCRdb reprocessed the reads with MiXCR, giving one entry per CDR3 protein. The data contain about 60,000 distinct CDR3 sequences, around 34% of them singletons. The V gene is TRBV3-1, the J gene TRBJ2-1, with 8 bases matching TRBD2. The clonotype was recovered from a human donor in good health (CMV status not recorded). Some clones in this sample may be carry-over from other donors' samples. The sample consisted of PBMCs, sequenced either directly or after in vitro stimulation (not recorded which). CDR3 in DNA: TGTGCCAGCAGCCAAGGACTCGGGGGGGCGGGGTCGAGATACAATGAGCAGTTCTTC. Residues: CASSQGLGGAGSRYNEQFF.